This section outlines one T cell receptor beta chain sequence together with its context. Antigen unknown. 13 Jbeta primers and 60 Vbeta primers were used for the PCR. Assay used: immunoSEQ multiplex PCR; TCRdb lists only in-frame clones, some missing. In the table there are some 220,000 clones, over 70% of which are singletons. This sample stems from a study of cytomegalovirus exposure and HLA in healthy donors. General study findings and limits: The study designated 150 to 200 TCR beta chains cytomegalovirus-associated. Near-uniform donor sequencing depth was presumed by presence/absence analyses.

CDR3 length equals 15 residues. V lost 3 bases and J 4 bases, leaving 15 bases between the germline ends. The germline gives CDR1 LGHNA, CDR2 YNFKEQ. The sequence was collected from a woman in her sixties or seventies in good health and CMV-seropositive. Material: PBMCs. The genes are TRBV4-2 and TRBJ1-2, with D uncertain. The chain's CDR3 is CASSQFSGVAYGYTF. CDR3 DNA sequence: TGTGCCAGCAGCCAGTTTTCGGGAGTAGCCTATGGCTACACCTTC.